This is a list of T cell receptor beta chains from one sample in a study of T cells after posttransplantation cyclophosphamide. Some clones are missing from TCRdb's copy, which holds only in-frame ones; the method was immunoSEQ multiplex PCR. Of 8,000 to 9,000 clones listed, about 84% are singletons. The sample consisted of PBMCs, taken after allogeneic stem cell transplant with posttransplant cyclophosphamide. The receptor set was obtained from a female patient in her thirties or forties who received an allogeneic stem cell transplant from an unrelated donor, was CMV-positive, and had no GVHD. Some T cells could come from the graft donor. Both conserved end residues are part of each CDR3. A D gene is named only where the DNA matches it firmly. Only part of the rows carry a size: once, few, many, or a class if the clone is expanded.

TRBJ2-3 | TRBD1 | TRBV11-2 | 15 | NA | CASSILGQGVYTQYF | TGTGCCAGCAGCATCCTTGGACAGGGGGTTTATACGCAGTATTTT
TRBJ1-4 | NA | TRBV19 | 13 | few | CASSIEVGEKLFF | TGTGCCAGTAGTATAGAGGTCGGTGAAAAACTGTTTTTT
TRBJ1-6 | TRBD1 | TRBV6-1 | 14 | once | CASSWGQENSPLHF | TGTGCCAGCAGTTGGGGACAGGAAAATTCACCCCTCCACTTT
TRBJ1-3 | NA | TRBV19 | 15 | NA | CASSTLELSGNTIYF | TGTGCCAGTAGTACCCTTGAGTTGTCTGGAAACACCATATATTTT
TRBJ1-3 | NA | TRBV2 | 16 | NA | CASSGLRRTSGNTIYF | TGTGCCAGCAGTGGGCTTAGGAGGACCTCTGGAAACACCATATATTTT
TRBJ1-2 | TRBD1 | TRBV4-3 | 14 | NA | CASSQGQGRYGYTF | TGCGCCAGCAGCCAAGGACAGGGGCGCTATGGCTACACCTTC
TRBJ2-7 | TRBD1 | TRBV11-2 | 14 | NA | CASSLEGQGREQYF | TGTGCCAGCAGCTTGGAGGGACAGGGGCGCGAGCAGTACTTC
TRBJ2-3 | TRBD2 | TRBV28 | 15 | NA | CASLTSGGATDTQYF | TGTGCCAGCCTGACTAGCGGGGGGGCCACAGATACGCAGTATTTT
TRBJ2-3 | TRBD2 | TRBV11-2 | 16 | NA | CASSLVAAGGAVTQYF | TGTGCCAGCAGCTTAGTTGCAGCGGGGGGCGCAGTTACGCAGTATTTT
TRBJ2-1 | TRBD2 | TRBV11-3 | 15 | NA | CASSLAGGVYNEQFF | TGTGCCAGCAGCTTAGCGGGGGGGGTATACAATGAGCAGTTCTTC
TRBJ1-1 | NA | TRBV18 | 13 | NA | CASSPVSYTEAFF | TGTGCCAGCTCACCAGTGTCCTACACTGAAGCTTTCTTT
TRBJ1-6 | TRBD1 | TRBV7-9 | 15 | NA | CASSPLDRENSPLHF | TGTGCCAGCAGCCCTCTTGACAGGGAGAATTCACCCCTCCACTTT
TRBJ2-5 | TRBD1 | TRBV11-2 | 15 | NA | CASSLQGDNRETQYF | TGTGCCAGCAGCTTACAGGGGGACAATCGGGAGACCCAGTACTTC
TRBJ2-7 | TRBD1 | TRBV19 | 13 | NA | CASRGQGTYEQYF | TGTGCCAGTAGGGGACAGGGGACCTACGAGCAGTACTTC
TRBJ2-2 | NA | TRBV9 | 13 | NA | CASSHKNTGELFF | TGTGCCAGCAGCCACAAGAACACCGGGGAGCTGTTTTTT
TRBJ1-3 | NA | TRBV9 | 12 | NA | CASSVTGNTIYF | TGTGCCAGCAGCGTCACAGGAAACACCATATATTTT
TRBJ2-1 | NA | TRBV11-2 | 15 | NA | CASSLGPGAYNEQFF | TGTGCCAGCAGCTTAGGTCCTGGAGCGTACAATGAGCAGTTCTTC
TRBJ1-2 | TRBD1 | TRBV7-9 | 15 | NA | CASSPSSGGPYGYTF | TGTGCCAGCAGCCCCTCCTCAGGGGGGCCCTATGGCTACACCTTC
TRBJ2-1 | NA | TRBV4-1 | 15 | NA | CASSQLATNYNEQFF | TGCGCCAGCAGCCAACTAGCGACCAACTACAATGAGCAGTTCTTC
TRBJ2-5 | NA | TRBV5-1 | 13 | NA | CASRGGPQETQYF | TGCGCCAGCAGGGGGGGGCCCCAAGAGACCCAGTACTTC
TRBJ2-7 | TRBD1 | TRBV11-2 | 15 | NA | CASRKTGTEYYEQYF | TGTGCCAGCAGGAAGACCGGGACAGAGTACTACGAGCAGTACTTC
TRBJ1-1 | TRBD1 | TRBV28 | 12 | NA | CASSRGQLEAFF | TGTGCCAGCAGCCGGGGACAGTTAGAAGCTTTCTTT
TRBJ2-1 | TRBD1 | TRBV5-1 | 17 | NA | CASSPWTGGTLHSEQFF | TGCGCCAGCAGCCCATGGACAGGGGGTACTCTACATAGTGAGCAGTTCTTC
TRBJ1-2 | TRBD1 | TRBV9 | 13 | NA | CASSQTGVSGYTF | TGTGCCAGCAGCCAAACAGGGGTCTCGGGCTACACCTTC
TRBJ1-5 | TRBD1 | TRBV19 | 15 | NA | CASSIGTGGHQPQHF | TGTGCCAGTAGTATCGGGACAGGTGGGCATCAGCCCCAGCATTTT
TRBJ1-2 | NA | TRBV4-3 | 15 | NA | CASSQGAGHVYGYTF | TGCGCCAGCAGCCAAGGTGCGGGGCACGTCTATGGCTACACCTTC
TRBJ1-6 | TRBD1 | TRBV27 | 12 | NA | CASTGQNSPLHF | TGTGCCAGCACGGGACAGAATTCACCCCTCCACTTT
TRBJ1-1 | NA | TRBV6-5 | 13 | NA | CASSPPGATEAFF | TGTGCCAGCAGCCCGCCGGGTGCGACTGAAGCTTTCTTT
TRBJ1-5 | TRBD1 | TRBV2 | 15 | NA | CASSVGQGRYQPQHF | TGTGCCAGCAGTGTAGGACAGGGGCGATATCAGCCCCAGCATTTT
TRBJ2-3 | NA | TRBV4-2 | 17 | NA | CASSQDIGGPRTDTQYF | TGTGCCAGCAGCCAAGATATCGGGGGGCCTCGCACAGATACGCAGTATTTT
TRBJ2-5 | NA | TRBV29-1 | 11 | NA | CSADSAETQYF | TGCAGCGCAGACAGTGCCGAGACCCAGTACTTC
TRBJ2-7 | TRBD1 | TRBV19 | 14 | NA | CASSIYSDRDEQYF | TGTGCCAGTAGTATTTACTCCGACAGGGACGAGCAGTACTTC
TRBJ2-3 | NA | TRBV5-1 | 15 | once | CASSLGAVGADTQYF | TGCGCCAGCAGCTTGGGGGCAGTGGGGGCGGATACGCAGTATTTT
TRBJ2-5 | TRBD2 | TRBV5-1 | 15 | NA | CASSLVAGDGETQYF | TGCGCCAGCAGCTTGGTCGCGGGGGACGGAGAGACCCAGTACTTC
TRBJ1-6 | TRBD1 | TRBV4-3 | 12 | NA | CATSGGYGPLHF | TGCGCCACCTCAGGGGGCTACGGACCCCTCCACTTT
TRBJ1-4 | NA | TRBV7-6 | 14 | NA | CASSHRVGGEKLFF | TGTGCCAGCAGCCACAGGGTGGGGGGGGAAAAACTGTTTTTT
TRBJ1-2 | NA | TRBV9 | 16 | NA | CASSVASSGRGGGYTF | TGTGCCAGCAGCGTAGCGTCGAGCGGCAGGGGTGGTGGCTACACCTTC
TRBJ2-2 | NA | TRBV4-3 | 18 | NA | CASRGAGRGPTNTGELFF | TGCGCCAGCAGGGGGGCGGGGCGGGGGCCAACGAACACCGGGGAGCTGTTTTTT
TRBJ2-7 | TRBD1 | TRBV28 | 13 | NA | CASNRQGAYEQYF | TGTGCCAGCAATAGACAGGGTGCGTACGAGCAGTACTTC
TRBJ1-5 | TRBD1 | TRBV4-2 | 15 | NA | CASSQAGQGYQPQHF | TGTGCCAGCAGCCAAGCGGGACAGGGGTATCAGCCCCAGCATTTT
TRBJ2-3 | NA | TRBV2 | 12 | NA | CASSYTGDTQYF | TGTGCCAGCAGTTACACAGGGGATACGCAGTATTTT
TRBJ1-2 | NA | TRBV5-8 | 13 | NA | CASSWGGYHGYTF | TGTGCCAGCAGCTGGGGGGGGTACCATGGCTACACCTTC
TRBJ1-3 | NA | TRBV13 | 15 | once | CASSLRTASGNTIYF | TGTGCCAGCAGCTTACGGACTGCGTCTGGAAACACCATATATTTT
TRBJ2-2 | TRBD2 | TRBV7-8 | 19 | NA | CASSLRGLAGGSNTGELFF | TGTGCCAGCAGCTTAAGGGGGCTAGCGGGGGGCTCCAACACCGGGGAGCTGTTTTTT
TRBJ2-7 | TRBD1 | TRBV7-9 | 15 | NA | CASSLLTGNSYEQYF | TGTGCCAGCAGCTTATTGACAGGGAACTCCTACGAGCAGTACTTC
TRBJ1-1 | NA | TRBV10-3 | 15 | few | CAIQTSGVRDTEAFF | TGTGCCATCCAGACTTCAGGGGTGAGGGACACTGAAGCTTTCTTT